The 28 T cell receptor beta chains listed next were all sequenced from one sample in a study of response to subunit inactivated influenza vaccine. In TCRdb, the RT-PCR reads were re-called with MiXCR into one record per CDR3 protein. The data show approximately 310,000 distinct CDR3 sequences, less than 25% seen once. The sequencing here drew on PBMCs from blood, taken 21 months after vaccination. The receptors stem from a man between 50 and 75 years old who received an inactivated influenza vaccine.

This clonotype was detected only a few times. The genes are TRBV25-1 and TRBJ2-2; 11 bases align to TRBD1. The V gene end was trimmed by 5 bases and the J gene end by 8 bases; junction bases not matched to a gene: 10. Germline V gene lookup returns CDR1 MGHDK and CDR2 SYGVNS. CDR3 length: 16 residues. The CDR3 DNA is TGTGCCAGCAGTCCCCTAGGACAGGGGGCGCGTGGGGAGCTGTTTTTT. Protein sequence: CASSPLGQGARGELFF. The complete variable domain, with remaining parts taken from reference TRBV25-1 and TRBJ2-2, reads EADIYQTPRYLVIGTGKKITLECSQTMGHDKMYWYQQDPGMELHLIHYSYGVNSTEKGDLSSESTVSRIRTEHFPLTLESARPSHTSQYLCASSPLGQGARGELFFGEGSRLTVL.

The chain recombines TRBV9 with TRBJ1-2, with D hard to call. The CDR3 runs to 13 residues. V gave up 0 bases and J gave up 4 bases, with 7 bases separating them. CDR1 is SGDLS, CDR2 YYNGEE, per germline. This CDR3 reads CASSVAGIYGYTF. Here the CDR3 DNA reads TGTGCCAGCAGCGTAGCCGGGATCTATGGCTACACCTTC.

This clonotype was recorded at least ten times. The V gene is TRBV24-1, the J gene TRBJ2-7; D may be TRBD1 or TRBD2 (6 bases each). V was cut by 9 bases and J by 0 bases, with 11 bases left in between. Germline CDR1 is KGHDR and CDR2 is SFDVKD. This CDR3 is built from 13 residues. In nucleotides, the CDR3 is TGTGCCACCGGCGGGGACAACTCCTACGAGCAGTACTTC. The encoded protein is CATGGDNSYEQYF.

In its sample, this clonotype was seen many times. The V call is TRBV12-3 or TRBV12-4, the J call TRBJ1-6; D call uncertain. The length of the CDR3 is 12 residues. With 3 bases removed from V and 14 bases from J, the gap between germline ends came to 11 bases. CDR3 nucleotides: TGTGCCAGCAGTTTGCCTCGACAATCCCTCCACTTT. Translated, it gives CASSLPRQSLHF.

The chain carries TRBV12-3 or TRBV12-4 and TRBJ2-2, with D uncertain. Trimming cost V 1 base and J 4 bases, with 10 bases left between them. The CDR3 totals 15 residues. The CDR3 bases are TGTGCCAGCAGTTTAGGAGGCCGGGTCACCGGGGAGCTGTTTTTT. Amino acids: CASSLGGRVTGELFF.

This chain joins TRBV2 and TRBJ2-5; 14 nucleotides agree with TRBD2. The CDR3 spans 16 residues. V was clipped by 6 bases and J by 3 bases; unmatched bases: 6. CDR1 SNHLY and CDR2 FYNNEI come from the germline V gene. CDR3 sequence reads: CASSARTSGGKETQYF. Here the CDR3 DNA reads TGTGCCAGCAGCGCCAGGACTAGCGGGGGGAAAGAGACCCAGTACTTC.

This clonotype occurred once. This chain links TRBV10-3 with TRBJ2-3, with 12 positions matching TRBD2. The CDR3 covers 17 residues. Germline assignment: CDR1 ENHRY and CDR2 SYGVKD. V trimming: 4 bases; J trimming: 5 bases; junction bases outside the gene matches: 10. The CDR3 region is CAISGGRTSGNQDTQYF. Here the CDR3 DNA reads TGTGCCATCAGTGGAGGCCGGACTAGCGGGAATCAAGATACGCAGTATTTT.

This chain joins TRBV25-1 and TRBJ1-1, with unresolved D. Germline CDR1 and CDR2: MGHDK and SYGVNS. The CDR3 loop spans 12 amino acids. V dropped 4 bases and J dropped 4 bases, with 7 bases sitting between them. CDR3 nucleotides: TGTGCCAGCAGTGCCCTGGTCACTGAAGCTTTCTTT. It specifies CASSALVTEAFF.

This chain joins TRBV9 and TRBJ2-2; D possibly uses TRBD1 or TRBD2 (5 bases each). The germline V gene encodes CDR1 SGDLS and CDR2 YYNGEE. The CDR3 spans 17 residues. V gave up 2 bases and J gave up 1 base, with 15 bases separating them. CDR3 sequence reads: CASSVHPGPKNTGELFF. CDR3 in DNA: TGTGCCAGCAGCGTCCACCCGGGACCGAAGAACACCGGGGAGCTGTTTTTT.

This clonotype was detected ten times or more. The chain is built from TRBV7-9 and TRBJ1-3; no firm D call. V was pared by 1 base and J by 2 bases, with 12 bases between. This CDR3 is built from 16 residues. CDR1 is SEHNR and CDR2 is FQNEAQ in the germline V gene (reference sequence). The CDR3 loop reads CASSLGLGVTGNTIYF. CDR3 coding DNA: TGTGCCAGCAGCTTAGGACTCGGAGTTACTGGAAACACCATATATTTT.

The table lists this clonotype with a few counts. V and J are TRBV20-1 and TRBJ2-5, with 11 bases lining up with TRBD2. The CDR3 runs 16 residues. V gave up 2 bases and J gave up 3 bases; unmatched junction bases: 8. Germline CDR1 and CDR2: DFQATT and SNEGSKA (reference sequence). The CDR3 spells CSARSLPGLAEETQYF. CDR3 sequence (DNA): TGCAGTGCTAGATCCCTCCCGGGACTAGCGGAAGAGACCCAGTACTTC.

The V gene is TRBV12-3 or TRBV12-4, the J gene TRBJ1-6; D perhaps matches TRBD1 (6 bases). V lost 5 bases and J 1 base, leaving 9 bases between the germline ends. The CDR3 is 15 amino acids. The CDR3 nucleotides read TGTGCCAGCAGTAATCAGGGGTCCTATAATTCACCCCTCCACTTT. It yields the protein CASSNQGSYNSPLHF.

V and J are TRBV4-2 and TRBJ2-5; a possible D gene is TRBD2 (7 bases). CDR1 is LGHNA, CDR2 YNFKEQ, per germline. This CDR3 region has 17 residues. Trimming stripped 1 base from V and 2 bases from J, with 17 bases between. The CDR3 here is CASSQGGRGGPQETQYF. CDR3 sequence (DNA): TGTGCCAGCAGCCAAGGGGGAAGGGGGGGTCCGCAAGAGACCCAGTACTTC.

V usage is TRBV6-1 and J usage is TRBJ1-3; D is undetermined. CDR3 length: 13 amino acids. V dropped 2 bases and J dropped 3 bases, with 5 bases sitting between them. The germline V gene encodes CDR1 MNHNS and CDR2 SASEGT. In DNA, the CDR3 is TGTGCCAGCAGTGAAACCCGTGGAAACACCATATATTTT. Its translation: CASSETRGNTIYF.

This clonotype was counted a few times. The chain has TRBV28 and TRBJ2-7, with D perhaps matching TRBD1 (5 bases). This CDR3 contains 14 residues. V dropped 7 bases and J dropped 4 bases, with 17 bases sitting between them. CDR1 and CDR2 (germline): MDHEN, SYDVKM. In DNA, the CDR3 is TGTGCCAGCACTCGGGCAGGGAAAGGGTACGAGCAGTACTTC. Translating gives CASTRAGKGYEQYF.

This clonotype was seen a few times. The chain combines TRBV12-3 or TRBV12-4 with TRBJ2-2; 7 nucleotides agree with TRBD1. CDR3 length: 16 amino acids. V was clipped by 0 bases and J by 6 bases; unmatched bases: 7. The CDR3 loop is CASSLAAGGNAGELFF. The CDR3 DNA reads as TGTGCCAGCAGTTTAGCGGCAGGGGGTAACGCCGGGGAGCTGTTTTTT.

The chain joins TRBV9 to TRBJ2-5; 8 positions agree with TRBD1. The CDR3 has 16 amino acids. V was pared by 1 base and J by 1 base, with 6 bases of the junction left unmatched. Germline V CDR1 and CDR2: SGDLS, YYNGEE. CDR3 loop: CASSVSPGQAQETQYF. DNA for the CDR3: TGTGCCAGCAGCGTAAGCCCGGGACAGGCCCAAGAGACCCAGTACTTC.

There are a few counts of this clonotype. This chain joins TRBV12-3 or TRBV12-4 and TRBJ2-2; 11 bases agree with TRBD2. The length of the CDR3 is 15 residues. V was clipped by 6 bases and J by 5 bases; unmatched bases: 5. In nucleotides, the CDR3 is TGTGCCAGCAGAGAACTAGCGGGGGAGACCGGGGAGCTGTTTTTT. It specifies CASRELAGETGELFF.

This clonotype was detected ten times or more. The rearrangement joins TRBV11-1 to TRBJ1-1; D not certain. V lost 3 bases, J lost 1 base, and 9 bases lay in between. Germline values: CDR1 SGHAT, CDR2 FQDESV (reference sequence). The CDR3 is 14 residues long. As DNA, the CDR3 is TGTGCCAGCAGCTTCGGCCCGGGGAACACTGAAGCTTTCTTT. Amino acids: CASSFGPGNTEAFF.

This clonotype showed up just a few times. The genes are TRBV21-1 and TRBJ1-2; the table names TRBD1, a call not compared with the DNA. TRBV21-1 is a pseudogene segment. The CDR3 runs 13 residues. Here the CDR3 DNA reads TGTGCCAGCAGCAAAGACGACAGTTATGGCTACACCTTC. This translates into CASSKDDSYGYTF.

CDR3 protein: CASSFFPQGGETQYF. The CDR3 coding sequence is TGTGCCAGCAGCTTCTTTCCGCAGGGTGGGGAGACCCAGTACTTC. The chain couples TRBV5-4 to TRBJ2-5, with D possibly TRBD1 on 5 matching bases. The CDR3 has 15 residues. Germline CDR1 reads SGHNT; CDR2 reads YYREEE (reference sequence). Trimming removed 2 bases from V and 5 bases from J, with 16 bases in between.

This clonotype was observed a few times. The rearrangement joins TRBV6-5 to TRBJ1-2, with a weak D call TRBD1 (6 bases). The germline gives CDR1 MNHEY, CDR2 SVGAGI. The CDR3 is made up of 12 amino acids. Deletions cut 10 bases from V and 5 bases from J, with 14 bases between. The CDR3 protein is CATSTGFYGYTF. CDR3 nucleotides: TGTGCCACCTCGACAGGTTTTTATGGCTACACCTTC.

The gene calls are TRBV10-3 and TRBJ2-3; no clear D gene. The CDR3 spans 14 residues. Trimming cost V 2 bases and J 0 bases, with 6 bases left between them. The V gene's germline CDR1 is ENHRY and CDR2 SYGVKD. CDR3 region: CAISERRSTDTQYF. The CDR3 DNA sequence: TGTGCCATCAGTGAGAGGCGTAGCACAGATACGCAGTATTTT.

This clonotype showed up just a few times. V usage is TRBV19 and J usage is TRBJ2-7, with a tentative D call TRBD1 (6 bases). The germline V gene has CDR1 LNHDA and CDR2 SQIVND (reference sequence). V was pared by 4 bases and J by 4 bases, with 20 bases between. The CDR3 is 16 residues long. DNA of the CDR3: TGTGCCAGTAGTAGATCCGGGACAATACCTTCGTACGAGCAGTACTTC. It yields the protein CASSRSGTIPSYEQYF.

J is TRBJ1-1 and V is TRBV5-1; D is unclear. This CDR3 is built from 14 residues. Germline V gene sequence: CDR1 SGHRS, CDR2 YFSETQ. Trimming stripped 2 bases from V and 0 bases from J, with 8 bases between. The CDR3 spells CASSLHPMNTEAFF. In DNA, the CDR3 is TGCGCCAGCAGCTTACACCCAATGAACACTGAAGCTTTCTTT.

This clonotype was seen just once. The CDR3 DNA reads TGTGCCAGCAGCTTAGCCAGGGTGGGGGAGACCCAGTACTTC. Translation gives CASSLARVGETQYF. The chain is built from TRBV11-2 and TRBJ2-5, with D possibly being TRBD1 (5 bases). Germline loops: CDR1 SGHAT, CDR2 FQNNGV. V was pared by 1 base and J by 5 bases, with 11 bases between. The CDR3 sequence is 14 residues long. Full variable domain (remainder filled in from reference TRBV11-2 and TRBJ2-5): EAGVAQSPRYKIIEKRQSVAFWCNPISGHATLYWYQQILGQGPKLLIQFQNNGVVDDSQLPKDRFSAERLKGVDSTLKIQPAKLEDSAVYLCASSLARVGETQYFGPGTRLLVL.

The chain recombines TRBV3-1 with TRBJ2-1; TRBD2 agrees at 8 bases. CDR1 and CDR2 (germline): LGHDT, YNNKEL (reference sequence). The CDR3 loop spans 16 amino acids. V shed 3 bases and J 6 bases; nucleotides not matched to a gene: 10. CDR3 nucleotides: TGTGCCAGCAGCCATGGACTAGCAGCCCAGGCCAATGAGCAGTTCTTC. This sequence encodes CASSHGLAAQANEQFF.

This clonotype was detected only a few times. The V call is TRBV4-3, the J call TRBJ2-7; 13 nucleotides match TRBD2. The CDR3 has 17 amino acids. Unmatched junction bases numbered 4, after V lost 0 bases and J lost 2 bases. Germline V lookup: CDR1 LGHNA, CDR2 YSLEER. The CDR3 coding sequence is TGCGCCAGCAGCCAAGATTGGGGGACTAGCGGGGCCTACGAGCAGTACTTC. This translates into CASSQDWGTSGAYEQYF.